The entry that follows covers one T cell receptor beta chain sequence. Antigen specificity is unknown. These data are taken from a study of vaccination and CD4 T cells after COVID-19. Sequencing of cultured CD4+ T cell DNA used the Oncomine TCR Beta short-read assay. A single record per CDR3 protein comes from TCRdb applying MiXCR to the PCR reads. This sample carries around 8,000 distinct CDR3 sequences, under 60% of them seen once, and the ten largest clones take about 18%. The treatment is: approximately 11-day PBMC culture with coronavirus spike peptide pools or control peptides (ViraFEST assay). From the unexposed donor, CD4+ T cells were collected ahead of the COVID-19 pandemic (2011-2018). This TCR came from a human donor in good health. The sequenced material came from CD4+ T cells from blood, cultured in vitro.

The CDR3 nucleotides read TGTGCCAGCAGTTTTCGCCCAGAAGCTAACTATGGCTACACCTTC. Residues: CASSFRPEANYGYTF. The chain has TRBV27 and TRBJ1-2; no clear D. V lost 3 bases and J lost 0, with 11 bases in between. Germline lookup yields CDR1 MNHEY and CDR2 SMNVEV (reference sequence). The CDR3 is 15 residues long.